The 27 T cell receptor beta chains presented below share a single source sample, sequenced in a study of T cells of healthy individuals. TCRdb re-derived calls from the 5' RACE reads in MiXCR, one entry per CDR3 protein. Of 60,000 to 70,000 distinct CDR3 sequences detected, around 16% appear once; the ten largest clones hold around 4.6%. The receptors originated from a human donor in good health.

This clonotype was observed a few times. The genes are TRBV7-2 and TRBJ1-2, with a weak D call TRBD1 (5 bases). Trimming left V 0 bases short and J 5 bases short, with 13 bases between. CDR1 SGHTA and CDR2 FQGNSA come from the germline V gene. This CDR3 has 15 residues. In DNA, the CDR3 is TGTGCCAGCAGCTTAGCGTGGGACCGTCAATATGGCTACACCTTC. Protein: CASSLAWDRQYGYTF.

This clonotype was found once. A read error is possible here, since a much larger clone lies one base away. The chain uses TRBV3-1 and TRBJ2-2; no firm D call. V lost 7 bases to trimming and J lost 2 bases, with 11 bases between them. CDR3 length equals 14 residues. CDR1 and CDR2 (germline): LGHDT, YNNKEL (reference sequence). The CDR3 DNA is TGTGCCAGCAAAGAAAGAAGTAACACCGGGGAGCTGTTTTTT. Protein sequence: CASKERSNTGELFF. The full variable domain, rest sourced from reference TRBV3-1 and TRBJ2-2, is DTAVSQTPKYLVTQMGNDKSIKCEQNLGHDTMYWYKQDSKKFLKIMFSYNNKELIINETVPNRFSPKSPDKAHLNLHINSLELGDSAVYFCASKERSNTGELFFGEGSRLTVL.

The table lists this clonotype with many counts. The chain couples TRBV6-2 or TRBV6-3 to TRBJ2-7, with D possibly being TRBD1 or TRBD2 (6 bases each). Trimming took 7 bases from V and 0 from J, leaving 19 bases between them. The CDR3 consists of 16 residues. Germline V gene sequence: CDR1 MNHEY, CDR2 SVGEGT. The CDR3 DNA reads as TGTGCCAGCACTCCCCGCGGCGGGACATTCTCCTACGAGCAGTACTTC. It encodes CASTPRGGTFSYEQYF.

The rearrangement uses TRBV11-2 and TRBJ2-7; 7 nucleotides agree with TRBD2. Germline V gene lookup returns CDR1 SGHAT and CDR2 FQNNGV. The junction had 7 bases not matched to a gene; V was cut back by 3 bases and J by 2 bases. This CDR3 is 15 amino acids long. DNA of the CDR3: TGTGCCAGCAGCTTCGTCCGGGACTACCCCTACGAGCAGTACTTC. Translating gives CASSFVRDYPYEQYF.

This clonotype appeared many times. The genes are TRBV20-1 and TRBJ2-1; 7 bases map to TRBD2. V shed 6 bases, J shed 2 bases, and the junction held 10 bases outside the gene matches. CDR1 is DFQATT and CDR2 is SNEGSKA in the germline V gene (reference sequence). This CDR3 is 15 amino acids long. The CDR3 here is CSANQAGFTYNEQFF. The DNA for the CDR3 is TGCAGTGCCAACCAAGCGGGGTTCACCTACAATGAGCAGTTCTTC.

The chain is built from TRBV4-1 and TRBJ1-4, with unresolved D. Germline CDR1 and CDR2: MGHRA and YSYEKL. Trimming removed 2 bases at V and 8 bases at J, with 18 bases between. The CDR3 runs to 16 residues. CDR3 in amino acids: CASSQLNLAQREKLFF. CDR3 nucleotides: TGCGCCAGCAGCCAACTAAACCTGGCTCAACGGGAAAAACTGTTTTTT.

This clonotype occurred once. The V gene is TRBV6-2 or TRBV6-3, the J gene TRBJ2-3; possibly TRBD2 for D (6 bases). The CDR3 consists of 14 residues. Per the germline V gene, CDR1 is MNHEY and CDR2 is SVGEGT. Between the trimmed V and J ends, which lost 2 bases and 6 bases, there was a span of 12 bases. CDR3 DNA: TGTGCCAGCAGTTACGCGGGGCCCAGGGATACGCAGTATTTT. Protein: CASSYAGPRDTQYF.

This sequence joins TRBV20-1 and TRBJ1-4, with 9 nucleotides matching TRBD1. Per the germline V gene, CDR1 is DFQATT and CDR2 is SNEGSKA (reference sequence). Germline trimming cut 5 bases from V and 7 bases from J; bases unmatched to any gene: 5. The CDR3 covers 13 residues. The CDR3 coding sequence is TGCAGTGCTTCACAGGGGGCGGTTGAAAAACTGTTTTTT. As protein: CSASQGAVEKLFF.

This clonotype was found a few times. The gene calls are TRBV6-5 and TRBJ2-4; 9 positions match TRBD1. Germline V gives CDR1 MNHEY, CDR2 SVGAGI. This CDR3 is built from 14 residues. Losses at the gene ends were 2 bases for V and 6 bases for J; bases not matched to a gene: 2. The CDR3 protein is CASSYQTGGNIQYF. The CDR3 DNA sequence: TGTGCCAGCAGTTACCAGACAGGGGGAAACATTCAGTACTTC.

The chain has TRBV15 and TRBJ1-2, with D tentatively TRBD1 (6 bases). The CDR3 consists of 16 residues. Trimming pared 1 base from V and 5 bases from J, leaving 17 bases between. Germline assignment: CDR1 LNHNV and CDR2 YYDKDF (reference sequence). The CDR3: CATSRGAAGEVYGYTF. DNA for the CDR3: TGTGCCACCAGCAGAGGAGCGGCAGGGGAGGTTTATGGCTACACCTTC.

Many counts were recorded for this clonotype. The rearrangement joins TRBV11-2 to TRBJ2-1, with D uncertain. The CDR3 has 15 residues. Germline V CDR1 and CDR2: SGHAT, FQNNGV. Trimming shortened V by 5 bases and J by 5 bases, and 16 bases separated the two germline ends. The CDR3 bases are TGTGCCAGCAGCAAACCGGCCCAACTTAACAATGAGCAGTTCTTC. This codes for CASSKPAQLNNEQFF.

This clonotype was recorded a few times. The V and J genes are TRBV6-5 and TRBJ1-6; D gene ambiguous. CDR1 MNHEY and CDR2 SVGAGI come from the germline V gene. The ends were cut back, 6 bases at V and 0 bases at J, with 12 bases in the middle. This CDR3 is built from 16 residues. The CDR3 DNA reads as TGTGCCAGCAGGCAAACTCAGAGCTCCTATAATTCACCCCTCCACTTT. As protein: CASRQTQSSYNSPLHF.

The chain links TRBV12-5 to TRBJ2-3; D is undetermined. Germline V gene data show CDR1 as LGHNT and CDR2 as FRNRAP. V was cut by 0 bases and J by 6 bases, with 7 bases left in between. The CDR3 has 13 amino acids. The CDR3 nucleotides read TGTGCTAGTGGTTTGGTAGTGAGGGATACGCAGTATTTT. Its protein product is CASGLVVRDTQYF.

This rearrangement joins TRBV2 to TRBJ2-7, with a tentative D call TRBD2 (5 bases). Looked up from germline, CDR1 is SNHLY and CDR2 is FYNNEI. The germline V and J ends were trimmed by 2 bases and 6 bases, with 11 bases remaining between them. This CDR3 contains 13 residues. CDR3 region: CASSESGALEQYF. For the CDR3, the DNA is TGTGCCAGCAGTGAAAGCGGAGCGCTCGAGCAGTACTTC.

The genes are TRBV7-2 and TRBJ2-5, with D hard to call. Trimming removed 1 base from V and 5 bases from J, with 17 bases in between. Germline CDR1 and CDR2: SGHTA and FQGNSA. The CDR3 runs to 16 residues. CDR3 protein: CASSLVRLGPRETQYF. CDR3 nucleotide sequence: TGTGCCAGCAGCTTAGTAAGGCTGGGCCCCCGGGAGACCCAGTACTTC.

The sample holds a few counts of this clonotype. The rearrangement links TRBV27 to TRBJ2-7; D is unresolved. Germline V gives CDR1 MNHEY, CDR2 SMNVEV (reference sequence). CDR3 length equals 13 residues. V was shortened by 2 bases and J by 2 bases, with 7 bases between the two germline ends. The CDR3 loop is CASSLRVTYEQYF. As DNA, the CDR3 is TGTGCCAGCAGTTTACGGGTAACCTACGAGCAGTACTTC.

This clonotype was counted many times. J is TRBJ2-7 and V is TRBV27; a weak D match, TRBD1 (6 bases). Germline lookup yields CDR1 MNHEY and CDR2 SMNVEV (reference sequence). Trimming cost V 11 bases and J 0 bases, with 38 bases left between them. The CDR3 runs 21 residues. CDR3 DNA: TGTGCCGGAACCTCCCCAGGGAAACAGTCCGTCCAGGGACATCCCTCCTACGAGCAGTACTTC. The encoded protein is CAGTSPGKQSVQGHPSYEQYF.

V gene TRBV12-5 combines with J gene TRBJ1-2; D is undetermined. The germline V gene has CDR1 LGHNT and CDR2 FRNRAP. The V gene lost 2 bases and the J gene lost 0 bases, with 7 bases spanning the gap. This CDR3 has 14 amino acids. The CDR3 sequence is CASGLTLPNYGYTF. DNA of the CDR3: TGTGCTAGTGGTTTGACCCTGCCTAACTATGGCTACACCTTC.

The CDR3 sequence is CASSPPGQGGETQYF. CDR3 coding DNA: TGTGCCAGCTCACCACCGGGACAGGGGGGAGAGACCCAGTACTTC. The chain couples TRBV18 to TRBJ2-5; the match to TRBD1 covers 11 bases. The V segment lost 0 bases and the J segment 4 bases; nucleotides outside the gene matches: 1. Germline CDR1 and CDR2: KGHSH and LQKENI. The CDR3 has 15 residues.

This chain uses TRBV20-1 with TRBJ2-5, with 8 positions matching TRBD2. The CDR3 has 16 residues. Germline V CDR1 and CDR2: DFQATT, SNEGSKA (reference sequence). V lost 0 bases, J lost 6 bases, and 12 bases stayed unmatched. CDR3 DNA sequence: TGCAGTGCTAGAGATCGATCGGGGGGGCCGAGAAAGACCCAGTACTTC. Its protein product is CSARDRSGGPRKTQYF.

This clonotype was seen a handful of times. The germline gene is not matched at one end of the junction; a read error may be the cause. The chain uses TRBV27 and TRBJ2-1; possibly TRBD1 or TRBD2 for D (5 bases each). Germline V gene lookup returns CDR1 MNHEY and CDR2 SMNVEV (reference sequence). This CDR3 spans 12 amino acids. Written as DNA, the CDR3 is TGTGCCAGCAGGGGATCGGACCTTGAGGGGCACTTC. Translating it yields CASRGSDLEGHF.

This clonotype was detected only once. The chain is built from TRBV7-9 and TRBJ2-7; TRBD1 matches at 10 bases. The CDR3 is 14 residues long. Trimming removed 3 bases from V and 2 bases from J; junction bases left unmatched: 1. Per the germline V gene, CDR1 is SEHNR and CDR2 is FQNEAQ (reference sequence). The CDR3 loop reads CASSLDRGTYEQYF. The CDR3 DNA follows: TGTGCCAGCAGCTTGGACAGGGGGACCTACGAGCAGTACTTC.

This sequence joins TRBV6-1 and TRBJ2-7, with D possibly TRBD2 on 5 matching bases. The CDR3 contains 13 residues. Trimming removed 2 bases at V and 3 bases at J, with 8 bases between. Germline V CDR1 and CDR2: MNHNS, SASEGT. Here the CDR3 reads CASSEFRGYEQYF. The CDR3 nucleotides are TGTGCCAGCAGTGAATTTCGGGGCTACGAGCAGTACTTC.

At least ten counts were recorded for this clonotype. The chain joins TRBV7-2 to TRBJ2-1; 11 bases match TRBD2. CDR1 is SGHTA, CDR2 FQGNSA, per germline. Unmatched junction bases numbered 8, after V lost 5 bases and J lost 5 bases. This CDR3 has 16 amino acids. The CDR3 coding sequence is TGTGCCAGCAGCGCCAATAGCGGGAGGGCCAACAATGAGCAGTTCTTC. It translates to CASSANSGRANNEQFF. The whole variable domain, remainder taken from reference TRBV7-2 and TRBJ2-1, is GAGVSQSPSNKVTEKGKDVELRCDPISGHTALYWYRQSLGQGLEFLIYFQGNSAPDKSGLPSDRFSAERTGGSVSTLTIQRTQQEDSAVYLCASSANSGRANNEQFFGPGTRLTVL.

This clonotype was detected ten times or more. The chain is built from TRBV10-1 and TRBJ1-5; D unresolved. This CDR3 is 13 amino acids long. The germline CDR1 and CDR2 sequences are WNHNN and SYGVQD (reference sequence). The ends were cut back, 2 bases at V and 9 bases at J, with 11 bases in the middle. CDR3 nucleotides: TGCGCCAGCAGTGAGAATATGGATTCGCCCCAGCATTTT. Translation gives CASSENMDSPQHF.

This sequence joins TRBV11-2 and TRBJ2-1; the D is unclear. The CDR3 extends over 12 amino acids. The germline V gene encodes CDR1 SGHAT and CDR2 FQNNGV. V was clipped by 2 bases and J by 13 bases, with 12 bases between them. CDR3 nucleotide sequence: TGTGCCAGCAGCTTATGGAGTCCACCTCAGTTCTTC. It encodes CASSLWSPPQFF.

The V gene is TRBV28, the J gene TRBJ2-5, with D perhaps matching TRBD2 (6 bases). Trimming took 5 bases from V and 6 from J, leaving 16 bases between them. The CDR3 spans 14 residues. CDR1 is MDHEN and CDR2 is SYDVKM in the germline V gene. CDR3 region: CASSPVGGFKTQYF. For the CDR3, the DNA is TGTGCCAGCAGTCCCGTCGGGGGATTTAAGACCCAGTACTTC.